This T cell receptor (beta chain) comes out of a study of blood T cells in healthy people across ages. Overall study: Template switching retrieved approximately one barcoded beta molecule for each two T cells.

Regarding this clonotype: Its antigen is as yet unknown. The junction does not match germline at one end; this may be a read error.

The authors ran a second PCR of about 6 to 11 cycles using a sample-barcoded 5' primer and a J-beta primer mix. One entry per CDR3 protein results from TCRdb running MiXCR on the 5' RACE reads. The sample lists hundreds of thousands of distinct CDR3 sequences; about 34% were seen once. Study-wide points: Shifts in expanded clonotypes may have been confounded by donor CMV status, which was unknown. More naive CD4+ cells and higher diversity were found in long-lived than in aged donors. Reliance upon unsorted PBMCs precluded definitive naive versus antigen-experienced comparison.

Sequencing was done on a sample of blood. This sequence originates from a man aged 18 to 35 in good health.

DNA for the CDR3: TGTGCTAGCAGTCCGACATCGAGCTCCTACAATGAGCAGTACTTC. It specifies CASSPTSSSYNEQYF. The rearrangement uses TRBV7-7 and TRBJ2-1, with D unresolved. The DNA end lines up better with TRBJ2-7; the J call may be wrong. CDR1 and CDR2 (germline): SSHAT, FNYEAQ (reference sequence). The CDR3 extends over 15 amino acids.